This T cell receptor beta chain was profiled in a study of blood T cell repertoires in COVID-19. Study summary: There were acute and convalescent COVID-19 samples, and they came from the United States, Italy and Spain. The cDNA or gDNA used as material had been derived from T cells, B-cell-depleted T cells, or PBMCs.

In germline, CDR1 is MDHEN, CDR2 SYDVKM. The V and J ends lost 7 bases and 5 bases respectively, with 11 bases between them. CDR3 length equals 12 residues. The authors' processing: From reference gene primer amplification, estimates of nucleated cell counts were derived. Some clones are missing from TCRdb's copy, which holds only in-frame ones; the method was immunoSEQ multiplex PCR. The V and J calls and clone size were taken over from that table, and D and trimming were inferred from the DNA. The data show a few hundred thousand clones, around 84% seen once. This clonotype was sampled from a woman younger than 30 with acute or convalescent COVID-19. Sequences were obtained from peripheral blood. The chain links TRBV28 to TRBJ1-1; D unresolved. The CDR3 protein is CASTTPGTEAFF. The CDR3 nucleotides are TGTGCCAGCACCACTCCGGGAACTGAAGCTTTCTTT.